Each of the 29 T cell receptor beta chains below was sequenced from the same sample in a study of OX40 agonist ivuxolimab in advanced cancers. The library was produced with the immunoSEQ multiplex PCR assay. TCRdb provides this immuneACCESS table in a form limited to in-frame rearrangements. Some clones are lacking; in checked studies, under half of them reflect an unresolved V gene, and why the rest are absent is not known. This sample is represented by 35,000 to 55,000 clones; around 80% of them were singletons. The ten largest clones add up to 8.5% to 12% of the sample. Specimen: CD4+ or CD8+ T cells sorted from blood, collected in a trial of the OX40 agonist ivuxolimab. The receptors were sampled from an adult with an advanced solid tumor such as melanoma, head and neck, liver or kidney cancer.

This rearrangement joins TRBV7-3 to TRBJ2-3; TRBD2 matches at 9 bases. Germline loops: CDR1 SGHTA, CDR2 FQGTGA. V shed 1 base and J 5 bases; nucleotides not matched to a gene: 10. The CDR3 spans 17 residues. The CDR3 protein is CASSLNVAGGPGDTQYF. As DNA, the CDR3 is TGTGCCAGCAGCTTAAATGTGGCGGGAGGGCCAGGAGATACGCAGTATTTT. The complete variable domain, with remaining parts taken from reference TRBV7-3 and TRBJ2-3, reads GAGVSQTPSNKVTEKGKYVELRCDPISGHTALYWYRQSLGQGPEFLIYFQGTGAADDSGLPNDRFFAVRPEGSVSTLKIQRTERGDSAVYLCASSLNVAGGPGDTQYFGPGTRLTVL.

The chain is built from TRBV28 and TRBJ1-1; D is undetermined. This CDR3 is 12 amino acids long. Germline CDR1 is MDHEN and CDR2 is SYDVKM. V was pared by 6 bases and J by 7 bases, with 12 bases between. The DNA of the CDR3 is TGTGCCAGCAGGGTCCCGACAAGTGAAGCTTTCTTT. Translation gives CASRVPTSEAFF.

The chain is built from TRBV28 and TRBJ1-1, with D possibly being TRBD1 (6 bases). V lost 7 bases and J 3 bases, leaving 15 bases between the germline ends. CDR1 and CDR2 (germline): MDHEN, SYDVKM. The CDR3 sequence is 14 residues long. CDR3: CASKLQGRYTEAFF. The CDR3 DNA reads TGTGCCAGCAAATTACAGGGTCGGTACACTGAAGCTTTCTTT.

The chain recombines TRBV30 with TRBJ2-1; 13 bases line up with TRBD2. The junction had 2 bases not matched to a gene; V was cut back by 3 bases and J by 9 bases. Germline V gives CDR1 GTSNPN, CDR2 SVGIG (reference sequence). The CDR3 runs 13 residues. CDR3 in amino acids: CAWRLAGGSEQFF. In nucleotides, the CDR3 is TGTGCCTGGAGACTAGCGGGAGGGTCTGAGCAGTTCTTC.

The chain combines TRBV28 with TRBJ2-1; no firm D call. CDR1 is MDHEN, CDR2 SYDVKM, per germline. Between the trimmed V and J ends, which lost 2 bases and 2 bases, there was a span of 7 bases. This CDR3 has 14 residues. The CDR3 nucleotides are TGTGCCAGCAGTTTACTAGTTACCTACAATGAGCAGTTCTTC. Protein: CASSLLVTYNEQFF.

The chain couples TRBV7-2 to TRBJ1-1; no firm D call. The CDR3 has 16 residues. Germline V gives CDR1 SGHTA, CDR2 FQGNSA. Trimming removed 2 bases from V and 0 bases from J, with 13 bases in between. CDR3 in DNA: TGTGCCAGCAGCTTAATCCAAATATCAATGAACACTGAAGCTTTCTTT. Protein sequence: CASSLIQISMNTEAFF.

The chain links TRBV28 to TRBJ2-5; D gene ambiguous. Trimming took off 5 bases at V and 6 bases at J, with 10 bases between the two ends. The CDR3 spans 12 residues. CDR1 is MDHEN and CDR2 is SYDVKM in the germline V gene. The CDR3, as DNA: TGTGCCAGCAGTAGGCCTTTAAAGACCCAGTACTTC. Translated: CASSRPLKTQYF.

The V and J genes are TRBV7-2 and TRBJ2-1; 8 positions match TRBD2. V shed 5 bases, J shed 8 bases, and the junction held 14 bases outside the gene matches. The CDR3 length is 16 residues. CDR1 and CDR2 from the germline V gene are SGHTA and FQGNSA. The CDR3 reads CASSRRSGSSEYEQFF. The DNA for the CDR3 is TGTGCCAGCAGCCGAAGAAGCGGGAGTTCGGAGTATGAGCAGTTCTTC.

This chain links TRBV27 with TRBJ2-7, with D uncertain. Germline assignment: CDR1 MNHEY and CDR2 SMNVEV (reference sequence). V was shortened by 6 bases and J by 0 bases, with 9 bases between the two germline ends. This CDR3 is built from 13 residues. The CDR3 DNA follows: TGTGCCAGCAGGGTAGCAAACTCCTACGAGCAGTACTTC. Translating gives CASRVANSYEQYF.

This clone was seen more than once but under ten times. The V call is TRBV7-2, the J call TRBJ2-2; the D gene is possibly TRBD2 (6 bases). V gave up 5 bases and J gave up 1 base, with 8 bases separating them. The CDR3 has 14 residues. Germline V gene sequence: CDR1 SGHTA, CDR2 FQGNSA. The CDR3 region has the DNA TGTGCCAGCAGCGGGGACTGGAACACCGGGGAGCTGTTTTTT. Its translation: CASSGDWNTGELFF.

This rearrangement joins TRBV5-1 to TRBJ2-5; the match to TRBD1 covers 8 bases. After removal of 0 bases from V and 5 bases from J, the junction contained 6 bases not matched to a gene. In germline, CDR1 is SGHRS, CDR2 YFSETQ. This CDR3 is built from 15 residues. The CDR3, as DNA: TGCGCCAGCAGCTTGGGTCAGGGGGCGATGGAGACCCAGTACTTC. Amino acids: CASSLGQGAMETQYF.

The CDR3, as DNA: TGTGCCAGCAGCTGGGACCAGGGTGGCTACGAGCAGTACTTC. It encodes CASSWDQGGYEQYF. J is TRBJ2-7 and V is TRBV7-9; D may match TRBD1 or TRBD2 (5 bases each). V was pared by 4 bases and J by 3 bases, with 13 bases between. Germline assignment: CDR1 SEHNR and CDR2 FQNEAQ (reference sequence). This CDR3 comprises 14 residues.

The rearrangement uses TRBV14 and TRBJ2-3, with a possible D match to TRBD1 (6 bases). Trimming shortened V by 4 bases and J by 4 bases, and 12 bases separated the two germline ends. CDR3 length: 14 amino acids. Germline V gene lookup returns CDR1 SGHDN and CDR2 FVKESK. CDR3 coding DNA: TGTGCCAGCAGCCGGGGACAATACGCAGATACGCAGTATTTT. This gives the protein CASSRGQYADTQYF.

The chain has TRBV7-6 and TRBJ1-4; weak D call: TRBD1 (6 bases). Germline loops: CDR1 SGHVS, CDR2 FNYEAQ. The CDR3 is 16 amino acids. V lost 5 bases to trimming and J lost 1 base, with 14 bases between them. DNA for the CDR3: TGTGCCAGCAGCCCCAGGGGCGTACGAACTAATGAAAAACTGTTTTTT. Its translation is CASSPRGVRTNEKLFF. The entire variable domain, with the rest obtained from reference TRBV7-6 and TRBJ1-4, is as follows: GAGVSQSPRYKVTKRGQDVALRCDPISGHVSLYWYRQALGQGPEFLTYFNYEAQQDKSGLPNDRFSAERPEGSISTLTIQRTEQRDSAMYRCASSPRGVRTNEKLFFGSGTQLSVL.

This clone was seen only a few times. The CDR3 region has the DNA TGTGCCTGGGATCCCGGGGCCTCGAGGGAGACCCAGTACTTC. Translating it yields CAWDPGASRETQYF. The chain employs TRBV30 and TRBJ2-5; D might be TRBD1 or TRBD2, each matching 5 bases. Germline CDR1 GTSNPN, CDR2 SVGIG (reference sequence). Trimming stripped 5 bases from V and 5 bases from J, with 18 bases between. The length of the CDR3 is 14 residues.

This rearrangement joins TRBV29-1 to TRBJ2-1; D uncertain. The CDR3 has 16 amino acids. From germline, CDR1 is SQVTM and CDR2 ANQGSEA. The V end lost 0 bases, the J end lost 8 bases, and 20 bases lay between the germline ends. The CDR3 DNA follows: TGCAGCGTTGAAGATTGGCGAGGATGGGGTAGAGATGAGCAGTTCTTC. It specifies CSVEDWRGWGRDEQFF.

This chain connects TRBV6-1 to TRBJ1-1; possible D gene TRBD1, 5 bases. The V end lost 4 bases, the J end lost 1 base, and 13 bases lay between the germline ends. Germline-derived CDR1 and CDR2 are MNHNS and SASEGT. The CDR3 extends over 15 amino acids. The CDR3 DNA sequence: TGTGCCAGCAGTGCAACCCAGACAGCGAACACTGAAGCTTTCTTT. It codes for CASSATQTANTEAFF.

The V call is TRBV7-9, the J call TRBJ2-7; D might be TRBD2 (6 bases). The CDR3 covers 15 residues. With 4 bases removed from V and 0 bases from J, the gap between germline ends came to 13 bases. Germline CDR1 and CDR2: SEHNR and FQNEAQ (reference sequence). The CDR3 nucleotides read TGTGCCAGCAGCTCCGGAGGGTCTCTCTCCTACGAGCAGTACTTC. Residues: CASSSGGSLSYEQYF.

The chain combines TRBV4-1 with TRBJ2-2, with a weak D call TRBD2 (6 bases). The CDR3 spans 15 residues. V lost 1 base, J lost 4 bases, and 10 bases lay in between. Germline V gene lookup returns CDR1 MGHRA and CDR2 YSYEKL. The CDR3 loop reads CASSQGAGSTGELFF. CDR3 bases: TGCGCCAGCAGCCAAGGGGCGGGAAGCACCGGGGAGCTGTTTTTT.

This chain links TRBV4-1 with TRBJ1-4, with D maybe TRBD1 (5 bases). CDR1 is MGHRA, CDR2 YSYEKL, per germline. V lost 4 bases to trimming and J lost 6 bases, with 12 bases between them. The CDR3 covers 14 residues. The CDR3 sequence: CASSPVEGDEKLFF. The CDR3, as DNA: TGCGCCAGCAGCCCGGTGGAAGGGGATGAAAAACTGTTTTTT.

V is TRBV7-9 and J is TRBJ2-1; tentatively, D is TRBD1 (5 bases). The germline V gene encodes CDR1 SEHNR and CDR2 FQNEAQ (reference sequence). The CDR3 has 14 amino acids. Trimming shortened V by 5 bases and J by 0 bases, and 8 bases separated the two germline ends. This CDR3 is CASSDSYSYNEQFF. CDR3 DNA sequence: TGTGCCAGCAGCGACAGCTACTCCTACAATGAGCAGTTCTTC.

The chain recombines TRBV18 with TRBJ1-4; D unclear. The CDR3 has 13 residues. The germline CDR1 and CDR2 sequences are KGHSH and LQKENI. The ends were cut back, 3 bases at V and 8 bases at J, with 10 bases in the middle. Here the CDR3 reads CASSPISEEKLFF. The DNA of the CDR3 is TGTGCCAGCTCACCGATCTCCGAGGAAAAACTGTTTTTT.

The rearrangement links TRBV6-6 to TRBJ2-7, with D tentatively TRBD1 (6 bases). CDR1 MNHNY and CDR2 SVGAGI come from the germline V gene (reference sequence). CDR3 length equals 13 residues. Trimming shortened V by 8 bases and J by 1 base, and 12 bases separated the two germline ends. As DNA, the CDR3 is TGTGCCAGCGAGACAGGAGATTCCTACGAGCAGTACTTC. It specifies CASETGDSYEQYF.

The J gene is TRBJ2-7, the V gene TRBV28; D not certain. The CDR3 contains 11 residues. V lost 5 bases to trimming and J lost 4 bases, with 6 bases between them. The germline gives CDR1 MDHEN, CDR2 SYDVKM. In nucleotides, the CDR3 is TGTGCCAGCAGTCGACGATACGAGCAGTACTTC. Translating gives CASSRRYEQYF.

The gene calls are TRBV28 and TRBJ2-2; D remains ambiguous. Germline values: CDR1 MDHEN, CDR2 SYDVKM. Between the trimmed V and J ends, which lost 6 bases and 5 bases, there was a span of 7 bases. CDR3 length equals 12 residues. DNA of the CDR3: TGTGCCAGCAGCACTCATACCGGGGAGCTGTTTTTT. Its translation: CASSTHTGELFF.

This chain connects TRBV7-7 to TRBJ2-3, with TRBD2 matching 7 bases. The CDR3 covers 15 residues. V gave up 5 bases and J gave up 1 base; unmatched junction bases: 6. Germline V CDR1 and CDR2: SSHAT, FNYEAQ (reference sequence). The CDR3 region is CASSPGLGGTDTQYF. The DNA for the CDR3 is TGTGCCAGCAGCCCAGGACTAGGGGGCACAGATACGCAGTATTTT.

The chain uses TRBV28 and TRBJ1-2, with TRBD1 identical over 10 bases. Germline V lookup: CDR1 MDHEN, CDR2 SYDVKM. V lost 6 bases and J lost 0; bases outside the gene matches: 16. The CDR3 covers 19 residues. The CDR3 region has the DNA TGTGCCAGCAGCCGACAACAGTGGACAGGGGGGTCGACTAACTATGGCTACACCTTC. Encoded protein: CASSRQQWTGGSTNYGYTF.

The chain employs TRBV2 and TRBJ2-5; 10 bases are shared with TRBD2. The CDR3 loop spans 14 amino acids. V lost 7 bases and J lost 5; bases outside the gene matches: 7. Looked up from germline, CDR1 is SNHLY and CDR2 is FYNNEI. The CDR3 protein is CASKVDSGRETQYF. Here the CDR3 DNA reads TGTGCCAGCAAGGTGGATAGCGGGAGGGAGACCCAGTACTTC. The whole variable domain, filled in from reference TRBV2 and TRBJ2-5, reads EPEVTQTPSHQVTQMGQEVILRCVPISNHLYFYWYRQILGQKVEFLVSFYNNEISEKSEIFDDQFSVERPDGSNFTLKIRSTKLEDSAMYFCASKVDSGRETQYFGPGTRLLVL.

Written as DNA, the CDR3 is TGTGCCGGGAGAGGAGGGGAGGGGGATTACTACGAGCAGTACTTC. Translated, it gives CAGRGGEGDYYEQYF. V gene TRBV6-1 combines with J gene TRBJ2-7; D is possibly TRBD2 (7 bases). The length of the CDR3 is 15 residues. V was shortened by 11 bases and J by 3 bases, with 23 bases between the two germline ends. Germline-derived CDR1 and CDR2 are MNHNS and SASEGT.